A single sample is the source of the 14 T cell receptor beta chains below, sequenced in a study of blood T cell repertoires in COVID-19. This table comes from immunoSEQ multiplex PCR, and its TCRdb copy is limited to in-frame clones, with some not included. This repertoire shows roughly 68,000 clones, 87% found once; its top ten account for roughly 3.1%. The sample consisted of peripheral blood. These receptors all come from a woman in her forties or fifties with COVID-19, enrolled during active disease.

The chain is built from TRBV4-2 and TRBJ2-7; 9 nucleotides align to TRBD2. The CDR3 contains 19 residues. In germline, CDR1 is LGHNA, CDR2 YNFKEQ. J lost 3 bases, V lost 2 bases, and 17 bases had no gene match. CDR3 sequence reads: CASSQNMRAGLAASYEQYF. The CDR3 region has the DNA TGTGCCAGCAGCCAAAATATGCGGGCGGGACTAGCTGCTAGCTACGAGCAGTACTTC.

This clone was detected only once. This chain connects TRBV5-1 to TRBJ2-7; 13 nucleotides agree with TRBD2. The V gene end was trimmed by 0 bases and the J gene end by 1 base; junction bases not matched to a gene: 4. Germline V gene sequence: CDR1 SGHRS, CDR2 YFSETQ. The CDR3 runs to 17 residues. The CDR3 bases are TGCGCCAGCAGCTTGGTGGGACTAGCGGGACCGTCCTACGAGCAGTACTTC. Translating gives CASSLVGLAGPSYEQYF.

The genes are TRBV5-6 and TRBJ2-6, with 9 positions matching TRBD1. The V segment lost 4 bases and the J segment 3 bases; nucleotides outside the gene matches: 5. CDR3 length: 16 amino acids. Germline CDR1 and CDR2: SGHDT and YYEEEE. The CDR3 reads CASSLTGGRGANVLTF. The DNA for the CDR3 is TGTGCCAGCAGCCTAACAGGGGGCCGTGGGGCCAACGTCCTGACTTTC.

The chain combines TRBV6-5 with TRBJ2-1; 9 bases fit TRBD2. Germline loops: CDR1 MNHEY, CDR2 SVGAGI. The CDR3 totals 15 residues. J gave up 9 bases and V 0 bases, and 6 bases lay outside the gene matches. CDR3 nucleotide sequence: TGTGCCAGCAGTTACTCGACTAGCGGAGGAGGTGAGCAGTTCTTC. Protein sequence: CASSYSTSGGGEQFF.

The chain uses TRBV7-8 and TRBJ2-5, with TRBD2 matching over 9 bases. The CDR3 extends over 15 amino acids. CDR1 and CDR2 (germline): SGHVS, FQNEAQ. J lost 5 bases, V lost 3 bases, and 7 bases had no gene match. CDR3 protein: CASSLDSGSWETQYF. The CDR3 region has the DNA TGTGCCAGCAGCTTGGATAGCGGGAGTTGGGAGACCCAGTACTTC.

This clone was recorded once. The CDR3 nucleotides read TGTGCCAGCAGTGACTCCGGGTTAGGCGAGCAGTTCTTC. This sequence encodes CASSDSGLGEQFF. The chain links TRBV6-4 to TRBJ2-1, with unresolved D. Germline CDR1 is MRHNA and CDR2 is SNTAGT. CDR3 length: 13 amino acids. Trimming took 0 bases from V and 10 from J, leaving 10 bases between them.

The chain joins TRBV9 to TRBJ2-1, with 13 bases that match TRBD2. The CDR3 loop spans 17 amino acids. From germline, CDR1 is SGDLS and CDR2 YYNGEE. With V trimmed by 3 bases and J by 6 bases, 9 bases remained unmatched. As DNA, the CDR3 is TGTGCCAGCAGCGCCCCCACGAGGACTAGCGGGAGCAATGAGCAGTTCTTC. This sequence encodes CASSAPTRTSGSNEQFF. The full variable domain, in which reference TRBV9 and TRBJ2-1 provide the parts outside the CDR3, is DSGVTQTPKHLITATGQRVTLRCSPRSGDLSVYWYQQSLDQGLQFLIQYYNGEERAKGNILERFSAQQFPDLHSELNLSSLELGDSALYFCASSAPTRTSGSNEQFFGPGTRLTVL.

As DNA, the CDR3 is TGTGCCAGTAGTCGAGCTAGCGGGATGGAGACCCAGTACTTC. Protein product: CASSRASGMETQYF. The chain is built from TRBV19 and TRBJ2-5; 9 bases align to TRBD2. The germline CDR1 and CDR2 sequences are LNHDA and SQIVND (reference sequence). Losses at the gene ends were 5 bases for V and 5 bases for J; bases not matched to a gene: 6. This CDR3 region has 14 residues.

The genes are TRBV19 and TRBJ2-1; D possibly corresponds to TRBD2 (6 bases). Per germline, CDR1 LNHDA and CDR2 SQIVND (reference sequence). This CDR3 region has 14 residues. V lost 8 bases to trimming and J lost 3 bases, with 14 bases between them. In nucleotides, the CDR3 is TGTGCCAGTGATAACGGGAGAGTCTACAATGAGCAGTTCTTC. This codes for CASDNGRVYNEQFF. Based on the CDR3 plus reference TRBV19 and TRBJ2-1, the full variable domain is DGGITQSPKYLFRKEGQNVTLSCEQNLNHDAMYWYRQDPGQGLRLIYYSQIVNDFQKGDIAEGYSVSREKKESFPLTVTSAQKNPTAFYLCASDNGRVYNEQFFGPGTRLTVL.

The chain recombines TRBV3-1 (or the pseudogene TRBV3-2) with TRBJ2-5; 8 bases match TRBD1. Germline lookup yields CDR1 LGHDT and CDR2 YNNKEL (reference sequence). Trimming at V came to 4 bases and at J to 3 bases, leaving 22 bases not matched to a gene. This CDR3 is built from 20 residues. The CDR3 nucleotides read TGTGCCAGCAGCCGATCTGGACAGGGTGGTTGTGGTTCCCCCAAAGAGACCCAGTACTTC. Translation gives CASSRSGQGGCGSPKETQYF.

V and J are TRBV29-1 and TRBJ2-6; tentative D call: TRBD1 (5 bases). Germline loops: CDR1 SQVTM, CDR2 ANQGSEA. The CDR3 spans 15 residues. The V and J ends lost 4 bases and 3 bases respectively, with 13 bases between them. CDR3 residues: CSVVAGPFGANVLTF. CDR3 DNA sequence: TGCAGCGTTGTCGCAGGGCCCTTTGGGGCCAACGTCCTGACTTTC. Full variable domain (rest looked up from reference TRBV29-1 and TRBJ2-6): SAVISQKPSRDICQRGTSLTIQCQVDSQVTMMFWYRQQPGQSLTLIATANQGSEATYESGFVIDKFPISRPNLTFSTLTVSNMSPEDSSIYLCSVVAGPFGANVLTFGAGSRLTVL.

CDR3 coding DNA: TGTGCCAGCAGTTTGCAGGGGCCCCCAGAGCAGTACTTC. Translating it yields CASSLQGPPEQYF. V and J are TRBV12-3 or TRBV12-4 and TRBJ2-7; D may be TRBD1 (6 bases). This CDR3 spans 13 amino acids. Trimming pared 3 bases from V and 7 bases from J, leaving 13 bases between.

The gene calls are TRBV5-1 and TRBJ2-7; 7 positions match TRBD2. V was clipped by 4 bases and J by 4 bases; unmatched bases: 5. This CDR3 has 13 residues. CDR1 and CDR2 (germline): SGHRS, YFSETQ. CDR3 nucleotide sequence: TGCGCCAGCAGCCGGGGGGATGGGTACGAGCAGTACTTC. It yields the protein CASSRGDGYEQYF. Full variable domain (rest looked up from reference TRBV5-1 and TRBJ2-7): KAGVTQTPRYLIKTRGQQVTLSCSPISGHRSVSWYQQTPGQGLQFLFEYFSETQRNKGNFPGRFSGRQFSNSRSEMNVSTLELGDSALYLCASSRGDGYEQYFGPGTRLTVT.

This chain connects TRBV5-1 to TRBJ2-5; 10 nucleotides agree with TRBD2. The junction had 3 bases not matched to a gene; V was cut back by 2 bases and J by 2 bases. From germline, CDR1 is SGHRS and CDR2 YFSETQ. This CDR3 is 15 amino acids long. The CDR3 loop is CASSLAGGLQETQYF. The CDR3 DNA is TGCGCCAGCAGCTTAGCGGGAGGGCTTCAAGAGACCCAGTACTTC.